Below are 25 T cell receptor beta chains sequenced from a single sample in a study of blood T cell repertoires in COVID-19. Method: immunoSEQ multiplex PCR; TCRdb's copy keeps in-frame clones and lacks some. This sample has about 390,000 clones, with about 87% found just once. The material sequenced was peripheral blood. The source of these receptors is a woman aged 60-75 years with COVID-19, enrolled during active disease.

The CDR3 sequence is CASSGGTDTQYF. CDR3 nucleotide sequence: TGTGCCAGTTCGGGGGGGACAGATACGCAGTATTTT. The chain recombines TRBV6-6 with TRBJ2-3, with 8 bases fitting TRBD2. CDR3 length equals 12 residues. J gave up 3 bases and V 9 bases, and 2 bases lay outside the gene matches. The germline V gene has CDR1 MNHNY and CDR2 SVGAGI (reference sequence).

The V call is TRBV18, the J call TRBJ1-5; 9 bases map to TRBD1. There are 14 residues in the CDR3. Losses at the gene ends were 6 bases for V and 6 bases for J; bases not matched to a gene: 6. Germline-derived CDR1 and CDR2 are KGHSH and LQKENI. The CDR3 reads CASSNGTGSQPQHF. CDR3 coding DNA: TGTGCCAGCTCCAACGGGACAGGGAGTCAGCCCCAGCATTTT.

This clone was detected once. V and J are TRBV21-1 and TRBJ1-5. TRBV21-1 corresponds to a pseudogene. The CDR3 is 18 amino acids. The CDR3 coding sequence is TGTGCCCCCCGCCCTAGGCAAAGGGCGGGGTATGGAAATCAGCCCCAGCATTTT. Its translation: CAPRPRQRAGYGNQPQHF.

The CDR3 DNA sequence: TGTGCCAGCAGCTCCCAACAGGGGGGATTTGACAATGAGCAGTTCTTC. It translates to CASSSQQGGFDNEQFF. This chain links TRBV5-4 with TRBJ2-1; TRBD1 matches at 8 bases. Looked up from germline, CDR1 is SGHNT and CDR2 is YYREEE (reference sequence). The CDR3 spans 16 residues. With 3 bases clipped from V and 5 bases from J, the junction kept 10 bases outside the gene matches.

V is TRBV6-4 and J is TRBJ2-2; TRBD1 agrees at 11 bases. CDR3 length equals 15 residues. CDR1 MRHNA and CDR2 SNTAGT come from the germline V gene. The V gene end was trimmed by 6 bases and the J gene end by 6 bases; junction bases not matched to a gene: 6. CDR3 DNA sequence: TGTGCCAGCAGGACACCGGGACAGGGGGCCGGGGAGCTGTTTTTT. The encoded protein is CASRTPGQGAGELFF.

This chain connects TRBV28 to TRBJ1-1, with D unclear. CDR1 MDHEN and CDR2 SYDVKM come from the germline V gene. The length of the CDR3 is 14 residues. The germline V and J ends were trimmed by 0 bases and 0 bases, with 5 bases remaining between them. For the CDR3, the DNA is TGTGCCAGCAGTTTATGGAGGGTGAACACTGAAGCTTTCTTT. Protein product: CASSLWRVNTEAFF.

The rearrangement joins TRBV4-1 to TRBJ2-1; 14 nucleotides line up with TRBD2. The CDR3 has 20 residues. The germline gives CDR1 MGHRA, CDR2 YSYEKL. V trimming: 4 bases; J trimming: 0 bases; junction bases outside the gene matches: 11. For the CDR3, the DNA is TGCGCCAGCAGCCCCCTCGGGACTAGCGGGGGCCGCAGCTCCTACAATGAGCAGTTCTTC. Its protein is CASSPLGTSGGRSSYNEQFF.

The chain recombines TRBV2 with TRBJ2-3; perhaps TRBD2 as D (5 bases). V was pared by 2 bases and J by 1 base, with 13 bases between. In germline, CDR1 is SNHLY, CDR2 FYNNEI. There are 16 residues in the CDR3. The CDR3 is CASSERRSPGTDTQYF. CDR3 DNA: TGTGCCAGCAGTGAAAGGAGGAGCCCAGGCACAGATACGCAGTATTTT.

The rearrangement joins TRBV28 to TRBJ1-6, with 7 positions matching TRBD1. The germline gives CDR1 MDHEN, CDR2 SYDVKM. CDR3 length: 15 amino acids. V was clipped by 6 bases and J by 7 bases; unmatched bases: 9. The CDR3 DNA follows: TGTGCCAGCAGGCAAACGCCGACAGGGAATTCACCCCTCCACTTT. This gives the protein CASRQTPTGNSPLHF.

The J gene is TRBJ2-2, the V gene TRBV7-9; no reliable D call. From germline, CDR1 is SEHNR and CDR2 FQNEAQ (reference sequence). There are 12 residues in the CDR3. The V end lost 8 bases, the J end lost 1 base, and 5 bases lay between the germline ends. This CDR3 is CASRVNTGELFF. The CDR3 region has the DNA TGTGCCAGCCGAGTGAACACCGGGGAGCTGTTTTTT. The whole variable domain, filled in from reference TRBV7-9 and TRBJ2-2, reads DTGVSQNPRHKITKRGQNVTFRCDPISEHNRLYWYRQTLGQGPEFLTYFQNEAQLEKSRLLSDRFSAERPKGSFSTLEIQRTEQGDSAMYLCASRVNTGELFFGEGSRLTVL.

The V and J genes are TRBV10-3 and TRBJ2-5; 12 nucleotides line up with TRBD2. CDR3 size: 15 residues. V lost 6 bases and J lost 5; bases outside the gene matches: 7. CDR1 and CDR2 (germline): ENHRY, SYGVKD. The CDR3 protein is CAIRDQTSGGETQYF. CDR3 sequence (DNA): TGTGCCATCAGGGACCAGACTAGCGGGGGCGAGACCCAGTACTTC.

V and J are TRBV11-3 and TRBJ2-3; TRBD2 aligns across 8 bases. The CDR3 contains 14 residues. Trimming at V came to 2 bases and at J to 4 bases, leaving 2 bases not matched to a gene. The V gene's germline CDR1 is SGHNT and CDR2 YENEEA. The CDR3 loop reads CASSLIGGADTQYF. The DNA of the CDR3 is TGTGCCAGCAGCTTAATCGGGGGGGCAGATACGCAGTATTTT.

This chain joins TRBV6-5 and TRBJ2-6; D gene uncertain. Germline values: CDR1 MNHEY, CDR2 SVGAGI. The CDR3 runs to 13 residues. The V gene lost 6 bases and the J gene lost 2 bases, with 5 bases spanning the gap. CDR3: CASRSTGANVLTF. As DNA, the CDR3 is TGTGCCAGCAGATCTACTGGGGCCAACGTCCTGACTTTC.

This chain connects TRBV9 to TRBJ1-2; 7 nucleotides match TRBD1. The CDR3 is 16 residues long. Germline assignment: CDR1 SGDLS and CDR2 YYNGEE. The V segment lost 0 bases and the J segment 1 base; nucleotides outside the gene matches: 6. The CDR3 sequence: CASSVVEDRCNYGYTF. The CDR3, as DNA: TGTGCCAGCAGCGTAGTGGAGGACAGGTGTAACTATGGCTACACCTTC.

The V call is TRBV5-1, the J call TRBJ2-5; TRBD2 matches at 9 bases. J was trimmed by 1 base and V by 0 bases; bases with no gene match: 1. The CDR3 spans 15 residues. Germline V gene data show CDR1 as SGHRS and CDR2 as YFSETQ. CDR3 nucleotides: TGCGCCAGCAGCTTGGTAGCGGGGGCCCAAGAGACCCAGTACTTC. Translating gives CASSLVAGAQETQYF.

The rearrangement links TRBV19 to TRBJ1-5; no firm D call. The germline CDR1 and CDR2 sequences are LNHDA and SQIVND (reference sequence). The CDR3 loop spans 8 amino acids. Deletions cut 10 bases from V and 11 bases from J, with 6 bases between. The CDR3: CATGSQHF. The CDR3 DNA reads TGTGCCACGGGGTCCCAGCATTTT. The whole variable domain, filled in from reference TRBV19 and TRBJ1-5, reads DGGITQSPKYLFRKEGQNVTLSCEQNLNHDAMYWYRQDPGQGLRLIYYSQIVNDFQKGDIAEGYSVSREKKESFPLTVTSAQKNPTAFYLCATGSQHFGDGTRLSIL.

In its sample, this clone was seen once. The V gene is TRBV6-5, the J gene TRBJ2-1; TRBD1 aligns across 8 bases. Germline-derived CDR1 and CDR2 are MNHEY and SVGAGI. Losses at the gene ends were 10 bases for V and 7 bases for J; bases not matched to a gene: 3. The CDR3 totals 11 residues. CDR3 residues: CATYRGNEQFF. The CDR3 DNA follows: TGTGCCACATACAGGGGGAATGAGCAGTTCTTC.

The chain employs TRBV2 and TRBJ2-7; D is unresolved. The germline V gene has CDR1 SNHLY and CDR2 FYNNEI. Trimming cost V 7 bases and J 1 base, with 11 bases left between them. The CDR3 has 13 amino acids. In nucleotides, the CDR3 is TGTGCCAGCACGAGCCAGACATCCTACGAGCAGTACTTC. Encoded protein: CASTSQTSYEQYF.

This clone was seen once. The V call is TRBV6-5, the J call TRBJ2-5, with D possibly being TRBD1 (7 bases). Germline CDR1 reads MNHEY; CDR2 reads SVGAGI. Trimming stripped 7 bases from V and 4 bases from J, with 13 bases between. The CDR3 runs 13 residues. CDR3 sequence: CASTRQGGETQYF. The CDR3 nucleotides read TGTGCCAGCACTAGACAGGGAGGAGAGACCCAGTACTTC.

This chain links TRBV28 with TRBJ2-7; TRBD2 is a possible D gene (6 bases). Germline lookup yields CDR1 MDHEN and CDR2 SYDVKM. Trimming cost V 7 bases and J 3 bases, with 16 bases left between them. The CDR3 consists of 14 residues. In DNA, the CDR3 is TGTGCCAGCACCCGCGAGGAGGGCTTCTACGAGCAGTACTTC. This translates into CASTREEGFYEQYF.

The chain is built from TRBV13 and TRBJ2-6; 9 bases are shared with TRBD1. V was clipped by 6 bases and J by 0 bases; unmatched bases: 3. This CDR3 comprises 16 residues. Germline values: CDR1 PRHDT, CDR2 FYEKMQ (reference sequence). The CDR3 loop is CASRDRGRSGANVLTF. In nucleotides, the CDR3 is TGTGCCAGCAGGGACAGGGGACGCTCTGGGGCCAACGTCCTGACTTTC.

This sequence joins TRBV7-9 and TRBJ1-2; possibly TRBD1 for D (6 bases). Deletions cut 5 bases from V and 0 bases from J, with 13 bases between. Per germline, CDR1 SEHNR and CDR2 FQNEAQ (reference sequence). The CDR3 runs 15 residues. The CDR3 reads CASSPGQQSNYGYTF. In DNA, the CDR3 is TGTGCCAGCAGCCCAGGACAGCAATCTAACTATGGCTACACCTTC.

V usage is TRBV5-1 and J usage is TRBJ1-1, with TRBD1 matching 8 bases. Germline values: CDR1 SGHRS, CDR2 YFSETQ. The CDR3 contains 18 residues. Losses at the gene ends were 0 bases for V and 1 base for J; bases not matched to a gene: 11. Written as DNA, the CDR3 is TGCGCCAGCAGCTTGGATTGGACAGGGTACAAGGGGAACACTGAAGCTTTCTTT. Translation gives CASSLDWTGYKGNTEAFF.

This chain uses TRBV7-3 with TRBJ2-1; TRBD2 matches at 10 bases. There are 16 residues in the CDR3. Germline V lookup: CDR1 SGHTA, CDR2 FQGTGA. V dropped 5 bases and J dropped 9; count of bases not matched to a gene: 13. The CDR3: CASSPSGGADQFEQFF. The CDR3 DNA reads as TGTGCCAGCAGCCCGAGCGGGGGGGCAGATCAATTTGAGCAGTTCTTC. Supplemented by reference TRBV7-3 and TRBJ2-1, the full variable domain reads GAGVSQTPSNKVTEKGKYVELRCDPISGHTALYWYRQSLGQGPEFLIYFQGTGAADDSGLPNDRFFAVRPEGSVSTLKIQRTERGDSAVYLCASSPSGGADQFEQFFGPGTRLTVL.

The chain is built from TRBV6-5 and TRBJ1-1, with 7 bases aligning to TRBD1. Per germline, CDR1 MNHEY and CDR2 SVGAGI. V dropped 6 bases and J dropped 4; count of bases not matched to a gene: 8. The CDR3 loop spans 14 amino acids. The DNA for the CDR3 is TGTGCCAGCAGGCTAAACAGGGGAAGCACTGAAGCTTTCTTT. Protein product: CASRLNRGSTEAFF.